Each of the 28 T cell receptor beta chains below was sequenced from the same sample in a study of blood T cell repertoires in COVID-19. The data were produced by immunoSEQ multiplex PCR, yet TCRdb's version contains in-frame clones alone and is incomplete. Of about 380,000 clones in the sample, 81% were seen once. The sample consisted of peripheral blood. These receptor sequences come from a human donor with acute or convalescent COVID-19. The donor label of this sample is uncertain.

The V and J genes are TRBV28 and TRBJ1-2, with no clear D. CDR1 and CDR2 from the germline V gene are MDHEN and SYDVKM. The CDR3 is 12 residues long. V was cut by 8 bases and J by 4 bases, with 11 bases left in between. CDR3 DNA: TGTGCCAGCCGACTGAGTCTCTATGGCTACACCTTC. Its protein product is CASRLSLYGYTF.

The gene calls are TRBV6-1 and TRBJ1-1; D is unresolved. This CDR3 spans 14 amino acids. Germline CDR1 MNHNS, CDR2 SASEGT. With 6 bases removed from V and 0 bases from J, the gap between germline ends came to 11 bases. CDR3 bases: TGTGCCAGCAGCCAACAGCGGATGAACACTGAAGCTTTCTTT. As protein: CASSQQRMNTEAFF.

The rearrangement uses TRBV19 and TRBJ2-6; D is perhaps TRBD2 (6 bases). CDR3 size: 12 residues. CDR1 and CDR2 from the germline V gene are LNHDA and SQIVND (reference sequence). Trimming removed 7 bases at V and 10 bases at J, with 11 bases between. CDR3 region: CASNDGTNVLTF. The CDR3 DNA follows: TGTGCCAGTAACGATGGGACTAACGTCCTGACTTTC.

This chain links TRBV30 with TRBJ1-2, with D perhaps matching TRBD1 (6 bases). V was shortened by 0 bases and J by 4 bases, with 15 bases between the two germline ends. Germline V CDR1 and CDR2: GTSNPN, SVGIG (reference sequence). The CDR3 sequence is 15 residues long. Here the CDR3 DNA reads TGTGCCTGGAGTGTACGAGTGAGGACAGCCTATGGCTACACCTTC. Translating gives CAWSVRVRTAYGYTF.

In this sample, this clone turned up a few times. The chain links TRBV7-8 to TRBJ2-7; 8 nucleotides line up with TRBD1. V lost 5 bases to trimming and J lost 2 bases; unmatched junction nucleotides: 8. CDR3 length: 15 amino acids. CDR1 is SGHVS, CDR2 FQNEAQ, per germline. The CDR3 coding sequence is TGTGCCAGCAGCAAGGAATCGACAGGGGCCTACGAGCAGTACTTC. Translation: CASSKESTGAYEQYF.

This chain joins TRBV4-1 and TRBJ1-2; 8 bases align to TRBD1. Trimming took 4 bases from V and 5 from J; bases not matched to a gene: 12. The germline gives CDR1 MGHRA, CDR2 YSYEKL. The length of the CDR3 is 16 residues. The chain's CDR3 is CASSLKETGVKYGYTF. The CDR3 DNA reads as TGCGCCAGCAGCCTAAAAGAGACAGGGGTAAAGTATGGCTACACCTTC.

The rearrangement uses TRBV7-2 and TRBJ1-3, with D possibly matching TRBD1 (6 bases). The germline V and J ends were trimmed by 3 bases and 0 bases, with 12 bases remaining between them. CDR3 length: 16 residues. Germline loops: CDR1 SGHTA, CDR2 FQGNSA. This chain's CDR3 is CASSFGQPYSGNTIYF. The CDR3 region has the DNA TGTGCCAGCAGCTTCGGACAGCCTTACTCTGGAAACACCATATATTTT.

The chain has TRBV6-5 and TRBJ2-5; 11 bases are shared with TRBD1. Germline values: CDR1 MNHEY, CDR2 SVGAGI. The J segment lost 4 bases and the V segment lost 6 bases, leaving 4 bases of the junction unmatched. This CDR3 comprises 14 residues. The CDR3 loop is CASSPGTGGETQYF. The DNA for the CDR3 is TGTGCCAGCAGCCCCGGGACAGGGGGAGAGACCCAGTACTTC.

The chain recombines TRBV11-2 with TRBJ2-3, with TRBD2 matching 11 bases. This CDR3 region has 16 residues. V dropped 1 base and J dropped 4; count of bases not matched to a gene: 4. The germline CDR1 and CDR2 sequences are SGHAT and FQNNGV. For the CDR3, the DNA is TGTGCCAGCAGCTTAGTAGCGGGAGGGACGGCAGATACGCAGTATTTT. This codes for CASSLVAGGTADTQYF.

As for this clone: Being one base from a much bigger clone, this may be a read error. Other DNA sequences within the sample encode an identical CDR3. The V and J genes are TRBV9 and TRBJ2-2; TRBD1 is a possible D gene (6 bases). The germline CDR1 and CDR2 sequences are SGDLS and YYNGEE. The CDR3 has 15 amino acids. The V gene lost 0 bases and the J gene lost 1 base, with 7 bases spanning the gap. CDR3 residues: CASSVAGQNTGELFF. CDR3 DNA sequence: TGTGCCAGCAGCGTAGCGGGACAGAACACCGGGGAGCTGTTTTTT.

The V call is TRBV5-6, the J call TRBJ2-7, with D perhaps matching TRBD2 (6 bases). The CDR3 loop spans 15 amino acids. Trimming took off 0 bases at V and 9 bases at J, with 19 bases between the two ends. Germline lookup yields CDR1 SGHDT and CDR2 YYEEEE. This CDR3 is CASSLVRGNVDGQYF. The CDR3 region has the DNA TGTGCCAGCAGCTTGGTGCGGGGCAATGTCGACGGGCAGTACTTC.

The chain carries TRBV6-5 and TRBJ1-4; D unresolved. CDR1 is MNHEY, CDR2 SVGAGI, per germline. Trimming shortened V by 8 bases and J by 0 bases, and 10 bases separated the two germline ends. The CDR3 length is 14 residues. The CDR3: CASCTVATNEKLFF. In DNA, the CDR3 is TGTGCCAGCTGCACGGTTGCAACTAATGAAAAACTGTTTTTT.

This chain links TRBV7-6 with TRBJ1-1, with D perhaps matching TRBD1 (6 bases). CDR3 length: 15 amino acids. V gave up 3 bases and J gave up 0 bases, with 11 bases separating them. Per the germline V gene, CDR1 is SGHVS and CDR2 is FNYEAQ. This CDR3 is CASSLQDSLNTEAFF. The CDR3 DNA reads as TGTGCCAGCAGCTTGCAGGACAGTTTGAACACTGAAGCTTTCTTT. Looking up the rest from reference TRBV7-6 and TRBJ1-1 gives the full variable domain: GAGVSQSPRYKVTKRGQDVALRCDPISGHVSLYWYRQALGQGPEFLTYFNYEAQQDKSGLPNDRFSAERPEGSISTLTIQRTEQRDSAMYRCASSLQDSLNTEAFFGQGTRLTVV.

V and J are TRBV12-3 or TRBV12-4 and TRBJ1-2; D is ambiguous. The CDR3 is 13 residues long. Trimming stripped 7 bases from V and 0 bases from J, with 9 bases between. CDR3: CASTPGTNYGYTF. DNA for the CDR3: TGTGCCAGCACCCCGGGGACTAACTATGGCTACACCTTC.

The V gene is TRBV27, the J gene TRBJ1-5, with D possibly being TRBD1 (6 bases). V was cut by 10 bases and J by 0 bases, with 16 bases left in between. The CDR3 runs 15 residues. Per germline, CDR1 MNHEY and CDR2 SMNVEV (reference sequence). The CDR3 DNA reads as TGTGCCACTGACCGACAGGCCTATAGCAATCAGCCCCAGCATTTT. It yields the protein CATDRQAYSNQPQHF.

The chain joins TRBV6-1 to TRBJ1-2; TRBD1 is a possible D gene (5 bases). The V end was cut by 0 bases, the J end by 7 bases, with 15 bases between. CDR1 and CDR2 from the germline V gene are MNHNS and SASEGT. The CDR3 has 15 residues. The chain's CDR3 is CASSEAFAQALGYTF. The CDR3, as DNA: TGTGCCAGCAGTGAAGCGTTCGCACAGGCCCTTGGCTACACCTTC.

The chain combines TRBV5-6 with TRBJ1-5; 7 nucleotides agree with TRBD1. CDR1 and CDR2 from the germline V gene are SGHDT and YYEEEE. V lost 4 bases and J lost 3; bases outside the gene matches: 10. CDR3 length: 16 residues. CDR3 residues: CASSQQGRGVNQPQHF. As DNA, the CDR3 is TGTGCCAGCAGCCAACAGGGGCGGGGTGTCAATCAGCCCCAGCATTTT. The variable domain in full, with the rest retrieved from reference TRBV5-6 and TRBJ1-5, is DAGVTQSPTHLIKTRGQQVTLRCSPKSGHDTVSWYQQALGQGPQFIFQYYEEEERQRGNFPDRFSGHQFPNYSSELNVNALLLGDSALYLCASSQQGRGVNQPQHFGDGTRLSIL.

The rearrangement uses TRBV29-1 and TRBJ1-2; 10 bases agree with TRBD1. CDR1 is SQVTM, CDR2 ANQGSEA, per germline. The CDR3 is 13 residues long. V shed 7 bases and J 2 bases; nucleotides not matched to a gene: 4. The CDR3 reads CSATGQGNYGYTF. The CDR3 DNA follows: TGCAGCGCGACGGGACAGGGGAACTATGGCTACACCTTC.

This chain links TRBV9 with TRBJ2-3; tentative D call: TRBD2 (5 bases). The CDR3 contains 18 residues. Trimming removed 0 bases at V and 1 base at J, with 18 bases between. Germline values: CDR1 SGDLS, CDR2 YYNGEE. Here the CDR3 DNA reads TGTGCCAGCAGCGTAGGGCCGGGAACCTCGGGTGGCACAGATACGCAGTATTTT. This translates into CASSVGPGTSGGTDTQYF.

This chain links TRBV28 with TRBJ1-4; the match to TRBD1 covers 10 bases. V gave up 7 bases and J gave up 7 bases; unmatched junction bases: 3. This CDR3 is built from 13 residues. Per the germline V gene, CDR1 is MDHEN and CDR2 is SYDVKM. CDR3 residues: CASKGTGVEKLFF. The CDR3 region has the DNA TGTGCCAGCAAGGGGACAGGGGTTGAAAAACTGTTTTTT. Based on the CDR3 plus reference TRBV28 and TRBJ1-4, the full variable domain is DVKVTQSSRYLVKRTGEKVFLECVQDMDHENMFWYRQDPGLGLRLIYFSYDVKMKEKGDIPEGYSVSREKKERFSLILESASTNQTSMYLCASKGTGVEKLFFGSGTQLSVL.

This rearrangement joins TRBV5-1 to TRBJ2-7; 11 positions agree with TRBD1. The CDR3 covers 16 residues. Germline loops: CDR1 SGHRS, CDR2 YFSETQ. V lost 4 bases, J lost 0 bases, and 6 bases stayed unmatched. The CDR3 nucleotides read TGCGCCAGCAGCCCGGATGGACAGGGGGCCTCCTACGAGCAGTACTTC. It specifies CASSPDGQGASYEQYF.

This chain uses TRBV2 with TRBJ1-6; D not resolved. CDR1 and CDR2 from the germline V gene are SNHLY and FYNNEI. V was cut by 5 bases and J by 0 bases, with 8 bases left in between. The CDR3 is 15 amino acids. DNA for the CDR3: TGTGCCAGCAGTCCACAGAGCTCCTATAATTCACCCCTCCACTTT. Encoded protein: CASSPQSSYNSPLHF.

This sequence joins TRBV6-5 and TRBJ2-3; 7 bases are a match to TRBD1. The V segment lost 11 bases and the J segment 5 bases; nucleotides outside the gene matches: 7. Germline loops: CDR1 MNHEY, CDR2 SVGAGI. The CDR3 consists of 12 residues. DNA for the CDR3: TGTGCCCTACAGGGGTGGATAGATACGCAGTATTTT. Protein product: CALQGWIDTQYF.

The gene calls are TRBV30 and TRBJ2-5; D might be TRBD1 (6 bases). Per germline, CDR1 GTSNPN and CDR2 SVGIG (reference sequence). V dropped 0 bases and J dropped 4 bases, with 12 bases sitting between them. The CDR3 loop spans 14 amino acids. CDR3 DNA: TGTGCCTGGAGTGTACTGGGGGCCGCAGAGACCCAGTACTTC. It encodes CAWSVLGAAETQYF.

To note about this clone: The sample carries other DNA sequences with the same CDR3. J is TRBJ1-1 and V is TRBV7-8; possible D gene TRBD1, 5 bases. Deletions cut 1 base from V and 0 bases from J, with 9 bases between. Germline CDR1 SGHVS, CDR2 FQNEAQ. The CDR3 is made up of 15 amino acids. CDR3 protein: CASSLVGQVNTEAFF. The CDR3 nucleotides are TGTGCCAGCAGCTTAGTGGGGCAGGTGAACACTGAAGCTTTCTTT.

Note on this clone: The missing conserved phenylalanine or tryptophan at the end of this CDR3 makes a read error likely. It is unclear where the CDR3 begins or ends on the DNA, so no DNA is shown, and the CDR3 is as TCRdb lists it. V and J are TRBV7-4 and TRBJ1-1. The germline V gene has CDR1 SGHVT and CDR2 SQSDAQ. The CDR3 is 12 residues long, counting both termini. This CDR3 reads CASSLDVLGVAP.

On this clone itself: The junction differs from germline at one of its ends, possibly a read error. Other DNA sequences in the sample encode the same CDR3. The rearrangement joins TRBV18 to TRBJ1-5, with D possibly being TRBD1 (6 bases). This CDR3 spans 14 amino acids. Germline lookup yields CDR1 KGHSH and CDR2 LQKENI. For the CDR3, the DNA is TGTGCCAGCTCGCCACAGGGCGGGAATCAGCCCCAGCATTTT. Residues: CASSPQGGNQPQHF.

This chain joins TRBV19 and TRBJ2-3; D is uncertain. The CDR3 is 15 amino acids. Germline CDR1 reads LNHDA; CDR2 reads SQIVND (reference sequence). Trimming took 5 bases from V and 2 from J, leaving 14 bases between them. CDR3 DNA: TGTGCCAGTAGTCCAGAACTGGGCCTCACAGATACGCAGTATTTT. Amino acid sequence: CASSPELGLTDTQYF. Drawing the rest from reference TRBV19 and TRBJ2-3, the complete variable domain is DGGITQSPKYLFRKEGQNVTLSCEQNLNHDAMYWYRQDPGQGLRLIYYSQIVNDFQKGDIAEGYSVSREKKESFPLTVTSAQKNPTAFYLCASSPELGLTDTQYFGPGTRLTVL.